These T cell receptor beta chains were read from a single sample in a study of long-term antiretroviral therapy in people with HIV. Assay: immunoSEQ multiplex PCR; the TCRdb copy retains only in-frame clones and omits some. The table records tens of thousands of clones, around 86% of them present only once. This sample comprised unsorted PBMCs, obtained 2.9 years after starting antiretroviral therapy. The receptor source for this set is a man in his forties or fifties with HIV. Both conserved end residues are part of each CDR3. D genes are given only for firm matches. Only some rows state a clone size, as once, few, many or a class for expanded clones.

j_call v_call clone_size cdr3_length d_call cdr3_aa cdr3_nt
TRBJ2-5 TRBV7-9 NA 15 NA CASSLTAQAGETQYF TGTGCCAGCAGCTTAACAGCCCAAGCTGGCGAGACCCAGTACTTC
TRBJ2-2 TRBV7-7 NA 15 NA CASSSTRGATGELFF TGTGCTAGCAGCTCAACTCGTGGGGCTACCGGGGAGCTGTTTTTT
TRBJ1-1 TRBV11-2 NA 15 NA CASSFQVHGGTEAFF TGTGCCAGCAGCTTCCAGGTCCACGGGGGCACTGAAGCTTTCTTT
TRBJ2-5 TRBV11-3 NA 13 NA CASSFTEQETQYF TGTGCCAGCAGCTTCACAGAACAAGAGACCCAGTACTTC
TRBJ2-7 TRBV28 NA 14 TRBD1 CASSSTGASYEQYF TGTGCCAGCAGTTCGACAGGGGCCTCCTACGAGCAGTACTTC
TRBJ2-1 TRBV4-1 NA 14 NA CASSLAAAYNEQFF TGCGCCAGCAGCCTAGCAGCCGCCTACAATGAGCAGTTCTTC
TRBJ2-5 TRBV2 NA 16 NA CASSPGDSGRGETQYF TGTGCCAGCAGCCCGGGGGACAGCGGGCGAGGGGAGACCCAGTACTTC
TRBJ1-4 TRBV6-1 NA 13 NA CASTVATNEKLFF TGTGCCAGCACAGTCGCAACTAATGAAAAACTGTTTTTT
TRBJ2-4 TRBV11-2 NA 15 NA CASSLGTRAKNIQYF TGTGCCAGCAGCTTAGGGACCAGGGCCAAAAACATTCAGTACTTC
TRBJ1-1 TRBV4-3 once 16 NA CASRREGGAGNTEAFF TGCGCCAGCAGGAGGGAGGGGGGGGCGGGAAACACTGAAGCTTTCTTT
TRBJ2-3 TRBV6-1 NA 16 NA CASSESGYTPTDTQYF TGTGCCAGCAGTGAGAGTGGCTATACCCCCACAGATACGCAGTATTTT
TRBJ1-2 TRBV9 NA 14 NA CASSAWTTSYGYTF TGTGCCAGCAGCGCATGGACAACCTCCTATGGCTACACCTTC
TRBJ1-2 TRBV2 NA 15 NA CASSDVFQGNSGYTF TGTGCCAGCAGTGACGTCTTTCAGGGGAATTCGGGCTACACCTTC
TRBJ2-7 TRBV28 NA 15 NA CASSEKGRNSYEQYF TGTGCCAGCAGTGAAAAGGGGCGAAACTCCTACGAGCAGTACTTC
TRBJ1-2 TRBV30 once 13 NA CAWTTTTGYGYTF TGTGCCTGGACCACTACGACCGGTTATGGCTACACCTTC
TRBJ2-7 TRBV27 NA 15 NA CASRFTSTGLGEQYF TGTGCCAGCAGGTTCACAAGCACAGGGTTGGGAGAGCAGTACTTC
TRBJ2-1 TRBV6-5 once 16 TRBD2 CASSYVGRGGYNEQFF TGTGCCAGCAGTTACGTAGGGCGGGGGGGATACAATGAGCAGTTCTTC
TRBJ2-1 TRBV19 NA 16 TRBD1 CASSITGTGVWNEQFF TGTGCCAGTAGTATCACCGGGACAGGGGTGTGGAATGAGCAGTTCTTC
TRBJ2-3 TRBV6-5 once 13 NA CASSLGGTDTQYF TGTGCCAGCAGTTTGGGGGGAACAGATACGCAGTATTTT
TRBJ1-2 TRBV4-1 NA 13 TRBD1 CASSPRTGPGYTF TGCGCCAGCAGCCCGAGGACAGGGCCTGGCTACACCTTC
TRBJ1-3 TRBV15 NA 13 NA CATSRESGNTIYF TGTGCCACCAGCAGAGAAAGTGGAAACACCATATATTTT
TRBJ2-1 TRBV5-5 NA 15 TRBD1 CASSLRQGAYDEQFF TGTGCCAGCAGCTTACGGCAGGGGGCTTATGATGAGCAGTTCTTC
TRBJ1-5 TRBV19 NA 12 NA CASSMATYPQHF TGTGCCAGTAGTATGGCGACATATCCCCAGCATTTT
TRBJ1-1 TRBV4-2 NA 17 TRBD1 CASSQDQGARSNTEAFF TGTGCCAGCAGCCAAGACCAGGGGGCCCGGTCCAACACTGAAGCTTTCTTT
TRBJ2-5 TRBV7-7 NA 12 TRBD2 CASSGGKETQYF TGTGCTAGCAGCGGGGGGAAAGAGACCCAGTACTTC
TRBJ1-2 TRBV19 NA 13 TRBD1 CAIRDRGDYGYTF TGTGCCATCCGGGACAGGGGGGACTATGGCTACACCTTC
TRBJ2-1 TRBV18 once 16 NA CASSPERTVNYNEQFF TGTGCCAGCTCACCGGAAAGGACAGTTAATTACAATGAGCAGTTCTTC
TRBJ1-5 TRBV2 NA 13 NA CASSRRVNQPQHF TGTGCCAGCAGCCGACGAGTTAATCAGCCCCAGCATTTT
TRBJ2-2 TRBV2 NA 14 NA CASTGTETTGELFF TGTGCCAGCACCGGGACTGAAACCACCGGGGAGCTGTTTTTT
TRBJ2-5 TRBV15 once 15 TRBD2 CATSREGGGAETQYF TGTGCCACCAGCAGAGAGGGCGGGGGGGCAGAGACCCAGTACTTC
TRBJ1-3 TRBV7-9 NA 14 NA CASSLGPGGNTIYF TGTGCCAGCAGCTTAGGGCCAGGCGGAAACACCATATATTTT
TRBJ2-1 TRBV27 once 13 NA CASSLGRYNEQFF TGTGCCAGCAGTTTGGGGAGGTACAATGAGCAGTTCTTC
TRBJ2-2 TRBV5-1 few 14 TRBD1 CASSLGQGTGELFF TGCGCCAGCAGCTTGGGACAGGGTACCGGGGAGCTGTTTTTT
TRBJ1-2 TRBV6-5 NA 15 NA CASSYGGAQNYGYTF TGTGCCAGCAGTTACGGGGGGGCGCAGAACTATGGCTACACCTTC
TRBJ2-3 TRBV6-1 NA 16 TRBD2 CASSERLAGAVDTQYF TGTGCCAGCAGTGAAAGACTAGCGGGGGCGGTAGATACGCAGTATTTT
TRBJ2-5 TRBV9 NA 16 TRBD1 CASSAPGGTGEETQYF TGTGCCAGCAGCGCGCCAGGCGGGACAGGCGAAGAGACCCAGTACTTC
TRBJ2-3 TRBV28 NA 15 NA CASIIRGSSTDTQYF TGTGCCAGCATCATTCGGGGCAGTAGCACAGATACGCAGTATTTT
TRBJ2-7 TRBV19 few 15 TRBD1 CASTPGRTGGREQYF TGTGCCAGTACCCCCGGGAGGACAGGGGGCCGCGAGCAGTACTTC
TRBJ2-7 TRBV5-6 NA 13 TRBD2 CASSGTSGYEQYF TGTGCCAGCTCCGGGACTAGCGGCTACGAGCAGTACTTC
TRBJ1-1 TRBV5-4 few 13 NA CASSLAVNTEAFF TGTGCCAGCAGCTTGGCGGTTAACACTGAAGCTTTCTTT
TRBJ1-2 TRBV13 NA 13 NA CASSLSGPYGYTF TGTGCCAGCAGCTTATCGGGCCCTTATGGCTACACCTTC
TRBJ2-3 TRBV6-1 NA 15 TRBD1 CASSPRDRSTDTQYF TGTGCCAGCAGTCCCCGGGACAGAAGCACAGATACGCAGTATTTT
TRBJ2-3 TRBV29-1 NA 18 TRBD2 CSVLGLDLGGFSTDTQYF TGCAGCGTGCTAGGACTAGACTTAGGAGGATTTTCCACAGATACGCAGTATTTT
TRBJ2-7 TRBV5-6 few 12 NA CASSSIRQAQYF TGTGCCAGCAGCTCGATTAGACAGGCCCAGTACTTC
TRBJ1-2 TRBV7-2 NA 14 NA CASSLPGSIYGYTF TGTGCCAGCAGCTTGCCGGGGTCTATTTATGGCTACACCTTC
TRBJ2-1 TRBV29-1 NA 16 TRBD1 CSVVKGRDRGVDEQFF TGCAGCGTTGTAAAAGGCAGAGACAGGGGGGTAGATGAGCAGTTCTTC
TRBJ2-7 TRBV9 NA 14 TRBD1 CASSFGQGSYEQYF TGTGCCAGCAGCTTCGGACAGGGTTCCTACGAGCAGTACTTC
TRBJ1-4 TRBV30 NA 16 NA CAWSVLGYGRNEKLFF TGTGCCTGGAGTGTCCTAGGTTATGGGCGGAATGAAAAACTGTTTTTT
TRBJ2-7 TRBV7-8 NA 15 NA CASSLGAPGKTVLYF TGTGCCAGCAGCTTAGGAGCCCCCGGGAAGACTGTCTTGTACTTC
TRBJ1-1 TRBV5-1 NA 14 NA CASSLAGTWTEAFF TGCGCCAGCAGCTTGGCAGGGACGTGGACTGAAGCTTTCTTT
TRBJ2-7 TRBV10-3 NA 13 TRBD2 CAIRGSGGLEQYF TGTGCCATCAGGGGTAGCGGGGGACTCGAGCAGTACTTC
TRBJ2-2 TRBV5-6 once 13 NA CASSLQNTGELFF TGTGCCAGCAGCTTGCAGAACACCGGGGAGCTGTTTTTT